Listed below are T cell receptor beta chains from one sample, sequenced in a study of blood T cell repertoires in COVID-19. The table came from immunoSEQ multiplex PCR; TCRdb's copy has only in-frame clones and leaves some out. The profile shows roughly 350,000 clones, approximately 87% of them singletons. The sequencing sample was made of peripheral blood. These receptors originate from a woman aged 30 to 39 with COVID-19, enrolled during active disease. Each CDR3 is given with its conserved first and last residue. Fields, in order: V gene, clone size, J gene, D gene, CDR3 DNA, CDR3 protein. A D gene is named only where the DNA matches it firmly. Clone size is stated in some rows and not others, as once, few, many or a class when expanded.

>TRBV7-8|once|TRBJ2-3|TRBD1
TGTGCCAGCAGCTTAGCCCCACAGGGGGATACGCAGTATTTT
CASSLAPQGDTQYF
>TRBV4-3|few|TRBJ2-2|TRBD2
TGCGCCAGCAGCCAGGTACTAGCGGGAGATTTGGGGGAGCTGTTTTTT
CASSQVLAGDLGELFF
>TRBV21-1|once|TRBJ2-3|-
TGTGCCAGCACCCTTCCCAGTTCCGCAGATACGCAGTATTTT
CASTLPSSADTQYF
>TRBV6-5|-|TRBJ1-6|-
TGTGCCAGCAGTTTATATTCACCCCTCCACTTT
CASSLYSPLHF
>TRBV11-3|many|TRBJ2-2|-
TGTGCCAGTGCCTTGACAAGGAACACCGGGGAGCTGTTTTTT
CASALTRNTGELFF
>TRBV30|-|TRBJ2-7|TRBD2
TGTGCCTGGAGTTCTAGCGGGTGGAGGGAGCAGTACTTC
CAWSSSGWREQYF
>TRBV4-1|-|TRBJ2-1|-
TGCGCCAGCAGCCCGTTCGAGGGATATGAGCAGTTCTTC
CASSPFEGYEQFF
>TRBV15|-|TRBJ1-2|-
TGTGCCACCAGCGGGGGGGAAGGGTACGGCTATGGCTACACCTTC
CATSGGEGYGYGYTF
>TRBV6-5|-|TRBJ2-5|TRBD2
TGTGCCAGCAGTCCACTAGCGGGAGGCGCAGAGACCCAGTACTTC
CASSPLAGGAETQYF
>TRBV5-4|-|TRBJ2-1|-
TGTGCCAGCAGGGGGGCGGGAGCGTCCTACAATGAGCAGTTCTTC
CASRGAGASYNEQFF